This T cell receptor beta chain came from a study of human T cells and chemical hapten exposure (dated by TCRdb to the early 2020s). In terms of the full investigation: Libraries were pooled for sequencing, and variation in per-sample TCR yields was attributed mainly to small differences in library volumes within the pool. Both TCR alpha and TCR beta chains were sequenced from each blood RNA sample. In alopecia patients, the study followed how the peripheral blood TCR repertoire changed in vivo over primary and secondary sensitization to diphenylcyclopropenone (DPC), a hapten.

This clonotype was seen many times. Its cognate antigen has yet to be identified. Per-base qualities were not stored, and no clone one base away is much larger. Libraries came from RACE. The sequencer was a NextSeq 500. During library preparation, unique molecular identifiers were attached to individual cDNA molecules so that TCRs could be counted quantitatively and reproducibly. As for the original processing: A median of roughly 98,000 TCRs per sample was observed, with a range of 23,224 to 690,600. The Decombinator software suite was used to annotate V, J and CDR3 in the TCR reads. For PS versus PT1 abundance plots, all samples were subsampled to the same number of TCRs (28,000). Expanded TCRs were defined as absent before sensitization and observed at least eight times at the 2-week time point. In-frame beta chains were kept once TCRdb had trimmed the public reads at Q25 with fastp and called clones with MiXCR. Rows with one shared CDR3 protein collapse into an entry with the most common genes and DNA. TCRdb, not the authors, supplied the V and J calls. The sample profile shows about 130,000 distinct CDR3 sequences; approximately 9.5% of them were found once. The ten largest clonotypes hold 1.5% to 2% of the sample.

CDR1 LGHDT and CDR2 YNNKEL are derived from the germline V gene (reference sequence). Cut back by 4 bases and 0 bases, the V and J ends lie 22 bases apart. From the cysteine up to the phenylalanine, the CDR3 has a length of 19 residues. Left in the record is the CDR3 DNA by itself, 57 bases read in frame from the first base. This specimen's time point label, per the study, means: healthy volunteer bleed at 2 weeks. Total RNA was extracted from unfractionated whole blood that had been collected in Tempus Blood RNA tubes. A handful of healthy volunteers were used as TCR sequencing controls and were bled at day 0, 2 weeks and 6 weeks. Results the study describes overall, beyond this receptor: DPC sensitization did not change how many TCRs were above 1 in 1000 frequency, and no evidence was found of alterations in global repertoire structure. After repeated subsampling, changes were observed in the strength of the expansion versus patch-test correlation and in the threshold at which the correlation became significant.

Sequencing was carried out using whole blood. The chain employs TRBV3-1 and TRBJ2-1, and TRBD2 may be the D gene, going by 6 matching bases. This clonotype originated in a male donor in good health. Some clones in this sample may be carry-over from other donors' samples. The DNA sequence reads TGTGCCAGCAGCCCAACCCTAGGCGACGGGGGAAGCTCCTACAATGAGCAGTTCTTC. It is translated as CASSPTLGDGGSSYNEQFF.